One sample yielded the 26 T cell receptor beta chains listed below, sequenced in a study of post-analysis software for immune sequencing data. Broader study findings: Patients carried roughly 5 TRBV segments more frequently than controls did, and TRBV5-6, TRBV5-1 and TRBV20-1 were among them.

Their cognate antigens are unknown. Researchers reported that TCR beta cDNA libraries carried unique molecular identifiers. TCRdb recomputed calls from the PCR reads with MiXCR, one row per CDR3 protein. The table shows roughly 170,000 distinct CDR3 sequences, with 30% occurring only once. Sequencing input: blood. Receptors originate from a girl aged 5 to 17 with multiple sclerosis.

Details on this clonotype: This sequence may be a read error, since a much larger clone differs from it by one base. J is TRBJ2-5 and V is TRBV5-1; a weak D match, TRBD2 (5 bases). Per germline, CDR1 SGHRS and CDR2 YFSETQ. Trimming took 4 bases from V and 4 from J, leaving 14 bases between them. The CDR3 extends over 14 amino acids. The CDR3 sequence: CASSPGLTRETQYF. CDR3 nucleotides: TGCGCCAGCAGCCCCGGACTCACACGAGAGACCCAGTACTTC.

J is TRBJ2-2 and V is TRBV5-1; TRBD1 is a possible D gene (6 bases). From germline, CDR1 is SGHRS and CDR2 YFSETQ. With 2 bases removed from V and 5 bases from J, the gap between germline ends came to 10 bases. This CDR3 spans 14 amino acids. CDR3 in amino acids: CASSLQGETGELFF. As DNA, the CDR3 is TGCGCCAGCAGCTTACAGGGAGAAACCGGGGAGCTGTTTTTT. The entire variable domain, with the rest obtained from reference TRBV5-1 and TRBJ2-2, is as follows: KAGVTQTPRYLIKTRGQQVTLSCSPISGHRSVSWYQQTPGQGLQFLFEYFSETQRNKGNFPGRFSGRQFSNSRSEMNVSTLELGDSALYLCASSLQGETGELFFGEGSRLTVL.

This clonotype was seen repeatedly, ten times or more. The CDR3 sequence: CASSLTGELRETQYF. The CDR3 coding sequence is TGCGCCAGCAGCTTGACAGGGGAATTAAGAGAGACCCAGTACTTC. The J gene is TRBJ2-5, the V gene TRBV5-1, with 7 bases aligning to TRBD1. V lost 1 base to trimming and J lost 4 bases; unmatched junction nucleotides: 7. Per the germline V gene, CDR1 is SGHRS and CDR2 is YFSETQ. The CDR3 has 15 amino acids.

This clonotype was seen at least ten times. The chain is built from TRBV11-2 and TRBJ1-1, with D uncertain. V was shortened by 5 bases and J by 0 bases, with 10 bases between the two germline ends. The germline V gene encodes CDR1 SGHAT and CDR2 FQNNGV. The CDR3 contains 14 residues. In DNA, the CDR3 is TGTGCCAGCAGCCCGGGCCCGGTGAACACTGAAGCTTTCTTT. It encodes CASSPGPVNTEAFF. The full variable domain, with the rest looked up from reference TRBV11-2 and TRBJ1-1, is EAGVAQSPRYKIIEKRQSVAFWCNPISGHATLYWYQQILGQGPKLLIQFQNNGVVDDSQLPKDRFSAERLKGVDSTLKIQPAKLEDSAVYLCASSPGPVNTEAFFGQGTRLTVV.

The chain joins TRBV6-2 or TRBV6-3 to TRBJ1-1; D is perhaps TRBD1 (6 bases). Germline V gene lookup returns CDR1 MNHEY and CDR2 SVGEGT. V gave up 6 bases and J gave up 4 bases, with 15 bases separating them. The CDR3 is 14 residues long. This CDR3 is CASRKQGGSTEAFF. For the CDR3, the DNA is TGTGCCAGCAGAAAACAGGGCGGGAGCACTGAAGCTTTCTTT.

Comments on this clonotype: With a much larger clone just one base away, this may be a read error. The chain combines TRBV12-3 or TRBV12-4 with TRBJ2-1, with unresolved D. The CDR3 totals 16 residues. Trimming took off 6 bases at V and 2 bases at J, with 17 bases between the two ends. Here the CDR3 DNA reads TGTGCCAGCAGCCTTGGGTCCCTGTTGCCCTACAATGAGCAGTTCTTC. This codes for CASSLGSLLPYNEQFF.

This clonotype was seen more than once but under ten times. A much larger clone differs by one base, so this may be a read error. The chain links TRBV27 to TRBJ2-4, with a tentative D call TRBD2 (6 bases). Germline V gene sequence: CDR1 MNHEY, CDR2 SMNVEV (reference sequence). The CDR3 is 11 residues long. V was trimmed by 11 bases and J by 13 bases, leaving 18 bases between them. The CDR3 DNA is TGTGCCTCTCAGGGATATGCGGGGCAGTACTTC. This sequence encodes CASQGYAGQYF.

This clonotype appeared a few times. This chain uses TRBV5-1 with TRBJ2-3, with 11 bases that match TRBD2. CDR3 length: 16 residues. CDR1 is SGHRS, CDR2 YFSETQ, per germline. The ends lost 4 bases at V and 2 bases at J; junction bases unmatched: 6. As DNA, the CDR3 is TGCGCCAGCAGCCAGGGACTAGCGGCTTACACAGATACGCAGTATTTT. Its protein is CASSQGLAAYTDTQYF. Looking up the rest from reference TRBV5-1 and TRBJ2-3 gives the full variable domain: KAGVTQTPRYLIKTRGQQVTLSCSPISGHRSVSWYQQTPGQGLQFLFEYFSETQRNKGNFPGRFSGRQFSNSRSEMNVSTLELGDSALYLCASSQGLAAYTDTQYFGPGTRLTVL.

This clonotype counts as medium-sized. The chain combines TRBV7-3 with TRBJ2-1, with D unresolved. This CDR3 is built from 13 residues. Germline loops: CDR1 SGHTA, CDR2 FQGTGA. V was clipped by 6 bases and J by 5 bases, with 11 bases between them. CDR3 sequence: CASSPGRNNEQFF. CDR3 DNA: TGTGCCAGCAGTCCAGGACGTAACAATGAGCAGTTCTTC.

The chain has TRBV25-1 and TRBJ2-7; D unresolved. The CDR3 has 16 amino acids. The V end lost 11 bases, the J end lost 4 bases, and 27 bases lay between the germline ends. Germline loops: CDR1 MGHDK, CDR2 SYGVNS. The chain's CDR3 is CACNARRSTLGYEQYF. The DNA of the CDR3 is TGTGCCTGCAACGCCAGGAGAAGCACTCTAGGGTACGAGCAGTACTTC.

This clonotype has only a few counts. This chain connects TRBV5-1 to TRBJ2-1; D remains ambiguous. The CDR3 spans 11 residues. Germline assignment: CDR1 SGHRS and CDR2 YFSETQ. Trimming removed 5 bases from V and 12 bases from J, with 12 bases in between. CDR3 residues: CASSLDRGQFF. CDR3 in DNA: TGCGCCAGCAGTCTTGACCGAGGGCAGTTCTTC.

In this sample, this clonotype turned up many times. The rearrangement links TRBV4-1 to TRBJ1-5; no reliable D call. The V end lost 3 bases, the J end lost 3 bases, and 12 bases lay between the germline ends. The germline V gene encodes CDR1 MGHRA and CDR2 YSYEKL. CDR3 length: 15 residues. CDR3 DNA sequence: TGCGCCAGCAGCCAGGGCCACAGCTCCAATCAGCCCCAGCATTTT. This gives the protein CASSQGHSSNQPQHF.

The rearrangement joins TRBV5-1 to TRBJ1-6; 12 nucleotides match TRBD1. The CDR3 contains 16 residues. V shed 7 bases, J shed 7 bases, and the junction held 9 bases outside the gene matches. Germline loops: CDR1 SGHRS, CDR2 YFSETQ. The CDR3 region has the DNA TGCGCCAGCGAAGGGACAGGGGGCTCCCAGAATTCACCCCTCCACTTT. This encodes CASEGTGGSQNSPLHF.

This clonotype appeared a few times. This rearrangement joins TRBV25-1 to TRBJ1-5; 7 positions agree with TRBD1. Germline-derived CDR1 and CDR2 are MGHDK and SYGVNS. After removal of 6 bases from V and 7 bases from J, the junction contained 6 bases not matched to a gene. This CDR3 has 13 residues. DNA of the CDR3: TGTGCCAGCAGCGACAGGGCTTCGCAGCCCCAGCATTTT. Encoded protein: CASSDRASQPQHF.

The chain carries TRBV3-1 and TRBJ1-4; the match to TRBD1 covers 7 bases. J lost 8 bases, V lost 1 base, and 10 bases had no gene match. From germline, CDR1 is LGHDT and CDR2 YNNKEL (reference sequence). The CDR3 runs to 16 residues. This CDR3 reads CASSQVDWQGVEKLFF. CDR3 DNA sequence: TGTGCCAGCAGCCAAGTTGATTGGCAGGGGGTAGAAAAACTGTTTTTT.

This clonotype was seen many times. The genes are TRBV20-1 and TRBJ2-3; 14 bases map to TRBD2. V dropped 5 bases and J dropped 1; count of bases not matched to a gene: 5. This CDR3 has 16 amino acids. The germline gives CDR1 DFQATT, CDR2 SNEGSKA (reference sequence). CDR3 sequence reads: CSASGLAGARTDTQYF. CDR3 DNA: TGCAGTGCTTCGGGACTAGCGGGAGCTCGCACAGATACGCAGTATTTT.

This clonotype has ten or more counts. The V gene is TRBV10-3, the J gene TRBJ2-3; a possible D gene is TRBD1 (7 bases). The CDR3 covers 17 residues. The germline V gene encodes CDR1 ENHRY and CDR2 SYGVKD. V was cut by 6 bases and J by 0 bases, with 19 bases left in between. The CDR3 DNA reads as TGTGCCATCAGCGCGAGACAGGGCGGGACTAGCACAGATACGCAGTATTTT. Protein: CAISARQGGTSTDTQYF.

About this clonotype itself: At one boundary the junction diverges from the germline segment, which might be a read error. The CDR3 DNA follows: TGTGCCAGCAGTTTCTCGAGCGGAGATGCGCAGTATTTT. Its translation is CASSFSSGDAQYF. The chain has TRBV12-3 or TRBV12-4 and TRBJ2-3; possibly TRBD2 for D (5 bases). The CDR3 loop spans 13 amino acids.

This clonotype was picked up many times. CDR3 amino acids: CSVGQEGYTF. The CDR3 nucleotides are TGCAGCGTGGGACAGGAGGGCTACACCTTC. This chain joins TRBV29-1 and TRBJ1-2; TRBD1 matches at 8 bases. Germline CDR1 SQVTM, CDR2 ANQGSEA. The CDR3 is made up of 10 amino acids. Trimming took 6 bases from V and 8 from J; bases not matched to a gene: 2.

This clonotype was picked up a small number of times. The rearrangement uses TRBV28 and TRBJ2-3; D unresolved. The V end lost 3 bases, the J end lost 3 bases, and 16 bases lay between the germline ends. The germline V gene encodes CDR1 MDHEN and CDR2 SYDVKM. The CDR3 loop spans 16 amino acids. CDR3 residues: CASSFLPRGRTDTQYF. DNA for the CDR3: TGTGCCAGCAGTTTCCTCCCCCGAGGACGGACAGATACGCAGTATTTT.

Comments on this clonotype: Given a much more abundant clone one base away, this may be a read error. The chain links TRBV12-3 or TRBV12-4 to TRBJ2-1; D is perhaps TRBD1 (5 bases). There are 14 residues in the CDR3. The CDR3 DNA sequence: TGTGCCAGCACCTTATGGGGCTCCTACAATGAGCGGTTCTTC. Protein: CASTLWGSYNERFF.

This clonotype was seen repeatedly, ten times or more. The chain carries TRBV4-1 and TRBJ2-7; TRBD1 aligns across 7 bases. The length of the CDR3 is 16 residues. Trimming took 1 base from V and 0 from J; bases not matched to a gene: 6. CDR1 is MGHRA and CDR2 is YSYEKL in the germline V gene. The CDR3 DNA is TGCGCCAGCAGCCAAGGACCGGGACAGAGCTCCTACGAGCAGTACTTC. This gives the protein CASSQGPGQSSYEQYF.

The sample holds many counts of this clonotype. The chain is built from TRBV20-1 and TRBJ2-3; no firm D call. From germline, CDR1 is DFQATT and CDR2 SNEGSKA (reference sequence). V shed 7 bases and J shed 5 bases, with 10 bases lying between them. The CDR3 loop spans 11 amino acids. The CDR3 bases are TGCAGTGTCCTAGGTGGAGATACGCAGTATTTT. Translated, it gives CSVLGGDTQYF.

On this clonotype: A read error may be the cause here, since a much bigger clone is one base away. The chain is built from TRBV9 and TRBJ2-1, with 9 bases aligning to TRBD2. The J call may be mistaken, given a closer DNA end match to TRBJ2-7. The CDR3 runs 15 residues. Germline V lookup: CDR1 SGDLS, CDR2 YYNGEE. CDR3: CASAPGGRAYNEQYF. CDR3 bases: TGTGCCAGCGCTCCGGGCGGGAGGGCCTACAATGAGCAGTACTTC.

The table lists this clonotype with many counts. The chain combines TRBV29-1 with TRBJ1-2; TRBD1 is a possible D gene (6 bases). The CDR3 spans 11 residues. CDR1 and CDR2 from the germline V gene are SQVTM and ANQGSEA. Trimming took 7 bases from V and 5 from J, leaving 11 bases between them. The CDR3 protein is CSGSRGYGYTF. In DNA, the CDR3 is TGCAGCGGCAGTAGGGGGTATGGCTACACCTTC.

The chain combines TRBV7-2 with TRBJ2-7; 9 nucleotides align to TRBD2. Unmatched junction bases numbered 7, after V lost 5 bases and J lost 5 bases. There are 14 residues in the CDR3. The germline V gene encodes CDR1 SGHTA and CDR2 FQGNSA. CDR3: CASSTGTSWDEQYF. The CDR3 DNA follows: TGTGCCAGCAGCACCGGGACTAGCTGGGACGAGCAGTACTTC.